This T cell receptor beta chain was retrieved from a study of identical twins. The study, taken as a whole, reports: The study reached conclusions through statistical analysis that was cross-sectional, not following the same donors. Surplus twin overlap in beta out-of-frame sequences was less pronounced. Within monozygotic twins, out-of-frame TCR alpha sharing was underestimated by the models.

The CDR3 loop spans 14 amino acids. V shed 4 bases, J shed 8 bases, and the junction held 9 bases outside the gene matches. Germline assignment: CDR1 SQVTM and CDR2 ANQGSEA. This clonotype was seen a few times. The antigen is not known. In TCRdb, the 5' RACE reads were re-called with MiXCR into one record per CDR3 protein. The repertoire holds 200,000 to 250,000 distinct CDR3 sequences, with over 9.5% as singletons. These data were likewise used in another study, on yellow fever vaccine responses in identical twins.

The TCR originated in a woman aged 18 to 35 in good health. The sequencing input was memory (CD45RO+) T cells sorted from blood. V and J are TRBV29-1 and TRBJ2-3, with 10 bases fitting TRBD1. The CDR3 here is CSVVGDRGGGTQYF. The CDR3 DNA is TGCAGCGTTGTGGGGGACAGGGGCGGGGGTACGCAGTATTTT.